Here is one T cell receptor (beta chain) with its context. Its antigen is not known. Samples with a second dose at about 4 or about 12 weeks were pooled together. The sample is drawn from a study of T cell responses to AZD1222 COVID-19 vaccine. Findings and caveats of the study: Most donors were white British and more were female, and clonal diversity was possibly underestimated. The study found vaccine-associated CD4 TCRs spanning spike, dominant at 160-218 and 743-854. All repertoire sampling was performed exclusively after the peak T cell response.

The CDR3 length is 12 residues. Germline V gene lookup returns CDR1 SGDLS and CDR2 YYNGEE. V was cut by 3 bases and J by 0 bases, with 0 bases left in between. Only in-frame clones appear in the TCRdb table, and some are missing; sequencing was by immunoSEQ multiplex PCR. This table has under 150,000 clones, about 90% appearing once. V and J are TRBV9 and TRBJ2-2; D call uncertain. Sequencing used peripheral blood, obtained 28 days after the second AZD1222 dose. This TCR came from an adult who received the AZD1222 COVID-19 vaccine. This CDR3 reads CASSANTGELFF. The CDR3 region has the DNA TGTGCCAGCAGCGCGAACACCGGGGAGCTGTTTTTT.